This T cell receptor beta chain was captured in a study of control samples from healthy donors and cancer patients. This clone occurred once. Sequenced by immunoSEQ multiplex PCR; TCRdb stores in-frame clones only, minus some. Among about 180,000 clones listed, approximately 92% were seen once. With 2 bases removed from V and 5 bases from J, the gap between germline ends came to 7 bases. Looked up from germline, CDR1 is KGHSH and CDR2 is LQKENI. The CDR3 loop spans 13 amino acids. This clonotype was obtained from a man in his thirties or forties in good health. The chain couples TRBV18 to TRBJ2-1, with D hard to call. The sequencing input was blood. CDR3 DNA sequence: TGTGCCAGCTCACCAATCACGGACAATGAGCAGTTCTTC. Encoded protein: CASSPITDNEQFF. The variable domain in full, with the rest retrieved from reference TRBV18 and TRBJ2-1, is NAGVMQNPRHLVRRRGQEARLRCSPMKGHSHVYWYRQLPEEGLKFMVYLQKENIIDESGMPKERFSAEFPKEGPSILRIQQVVRGDSAAYFCASSPITDNEQFFGPGTRLTVL.